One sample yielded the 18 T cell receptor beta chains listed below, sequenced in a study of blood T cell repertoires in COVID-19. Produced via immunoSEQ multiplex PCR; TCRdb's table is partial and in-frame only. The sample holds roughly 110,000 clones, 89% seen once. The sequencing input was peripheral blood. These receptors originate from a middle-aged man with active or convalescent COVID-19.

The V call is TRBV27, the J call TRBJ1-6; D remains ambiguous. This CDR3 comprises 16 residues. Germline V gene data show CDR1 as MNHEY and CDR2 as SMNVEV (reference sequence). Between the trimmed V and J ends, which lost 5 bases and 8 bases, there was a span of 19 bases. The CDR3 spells CASSPPFDTSDSPLHF. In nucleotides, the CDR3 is TGTGCCAGCAGTCCCCCCTTTGACACGTCGGATTCACCCCTCCACTTT.

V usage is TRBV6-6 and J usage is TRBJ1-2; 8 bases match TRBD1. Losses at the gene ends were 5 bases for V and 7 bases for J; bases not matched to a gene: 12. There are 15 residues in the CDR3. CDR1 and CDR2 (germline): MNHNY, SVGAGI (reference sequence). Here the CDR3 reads CASSPNSGGLGGYTF. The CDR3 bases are TGTGCCAGCAGTCCAAACTCAGGGGGCTTAGGTGGCTACACCTTC.

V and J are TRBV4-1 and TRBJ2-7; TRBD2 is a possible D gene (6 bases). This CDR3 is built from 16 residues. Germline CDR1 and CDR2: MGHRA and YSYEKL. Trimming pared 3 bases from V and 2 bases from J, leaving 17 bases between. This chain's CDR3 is CASSHKQGGLTYEQYF. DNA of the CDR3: TGCGCCAGCAGCCACAAGCAGGGAGGATTAACCTACGAGCAGTACTTC.

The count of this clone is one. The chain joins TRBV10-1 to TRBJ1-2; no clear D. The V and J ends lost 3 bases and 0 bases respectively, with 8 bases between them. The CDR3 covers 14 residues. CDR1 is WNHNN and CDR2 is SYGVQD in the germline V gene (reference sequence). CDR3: CASSDRRANYGYTF. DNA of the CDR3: TGCGCCAGCAGTGATAGACGGGCTAACTATGGCTACACCTTC.

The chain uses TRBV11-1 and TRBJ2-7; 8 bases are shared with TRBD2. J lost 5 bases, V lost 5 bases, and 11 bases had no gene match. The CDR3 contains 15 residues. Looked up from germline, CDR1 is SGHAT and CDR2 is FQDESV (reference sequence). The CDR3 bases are TGTGCCAGCAGCCCGGAGGCTAGCGGGTCGCACGAGCAGTACTTC. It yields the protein CASSPEASGSHEQYF.

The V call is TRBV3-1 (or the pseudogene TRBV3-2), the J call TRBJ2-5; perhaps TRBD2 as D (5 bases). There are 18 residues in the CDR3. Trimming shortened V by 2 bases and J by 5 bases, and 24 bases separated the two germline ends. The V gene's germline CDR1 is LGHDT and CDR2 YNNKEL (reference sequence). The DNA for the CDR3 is TGTGCCAGCAGCCAATACGGGGAAGCTCGAGAAGATCAGGAGACCCAGTACTTC. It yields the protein CASSQYGEAREDQETQYF.

DNA for the CDR3: TGTGCAAGTCGCTTAGTCAAGGGGGCAGTTTCCGGGGATAGCGGCCTATACGGCTACGAGCAGTACTTC. It yields the protein CASRLVKGAVSGDSGLYGYEQYF. The V and J genes are TRBV12-2 and TRBJ2-7; no DNA check was done on the table's D call, TRBD1. TRBV12-2 is flagged as a pseudogene. The CDR3 is 23 residues long.

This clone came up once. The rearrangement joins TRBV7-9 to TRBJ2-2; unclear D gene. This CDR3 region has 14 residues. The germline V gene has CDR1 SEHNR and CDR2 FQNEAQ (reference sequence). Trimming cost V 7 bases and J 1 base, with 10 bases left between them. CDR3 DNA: TGTGCCAGCACGAGTATTAGGAACACCGGGGAGCTGTTTTTT. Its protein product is CASTSIRNTGELFF.

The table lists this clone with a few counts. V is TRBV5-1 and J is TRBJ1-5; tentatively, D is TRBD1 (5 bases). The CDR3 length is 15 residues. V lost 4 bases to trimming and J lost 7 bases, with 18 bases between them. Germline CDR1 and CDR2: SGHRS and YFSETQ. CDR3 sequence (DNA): TGCGCCAGCAGCCTAAGGGGAGGCCCTGAACAGCCCCAGCATTTT. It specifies CASSLRGGPEQPQHF.

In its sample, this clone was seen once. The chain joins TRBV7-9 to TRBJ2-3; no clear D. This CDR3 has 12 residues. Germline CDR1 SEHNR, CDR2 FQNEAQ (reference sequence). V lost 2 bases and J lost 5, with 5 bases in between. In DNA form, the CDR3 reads TGTGCCAGCAGCTTACCGGGAGATACGCAGTATTTT. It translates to CASSLPGDTQYF.

The CDR3 loop is CASSLEGTSVQYEQYF. In DNA, the CDR3 is TGTGCCAGCAGCTTAGAGGGGACTAGCGTACAATACGAGCAGTACTTC. V gene TRBV7-2 combines with J gene TRBJ2-7; 10 nucleotides align to TRBD2. Unmatched junction bases numbered 7, after V lost 1 base and J lost 4 bases. This CDR3 has 16 residues. Germline values: CDR1 SGHTA, CDR2 FQGNSA.

The CDR3 DNA sequence: TGTGCCAGCAGCAAATGGTTTCGTGACGCAATCAGGGGCTTCACAGATACGCAGTATTTT. Its protein is CASSKWFRDAIRGFTDTQYF. The chain uses TRBV21-1 and TRBJ2-3; the table calls TRBD1, which could not be checked here. TRBV21-1 is noted as a pseudogene. The CDR3 sequence is 20 residues long.

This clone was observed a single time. CDR3 sequence reads: CATSRVNGELFF. The CDR3 coding sequence is TGTGCCACCAGCAGAGTCAACGGGGAGCTGTTTTTT. The chain combines TRBV15 with TRBJ2-2; D uncertain. CDR1 LNHNV and CDR2 YYDKDF come from the germline V gene (reference sequence). V was clipped by 1 base and J by 7 bases, with 4 bases between them. The CDR3 sequence is 12 residues long.

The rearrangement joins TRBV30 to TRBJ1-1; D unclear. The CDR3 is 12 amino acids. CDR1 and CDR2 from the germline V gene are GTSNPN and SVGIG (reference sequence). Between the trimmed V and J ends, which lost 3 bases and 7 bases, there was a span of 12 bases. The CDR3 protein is CAWRIMAGEAFF. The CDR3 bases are TGTGCCTGGAGAATTATGGCAGGTGAAGCTTTCTTT.

CDR3 sequence (DNA): TGTGCCAGCAGTTTCCAAGGGGGCGCGGTTGGCTACACCTTC. Protein: CASSFQGGAVGYTF. The chain employs TRBV28 and TRBJ1-2, with TRBD1 matching 7 bases. CDR1 and CDR2 (germline): MDHEN, SYDVKM. This CDR3 has 14 amino acids. V shed 3 bases, J shed 7 bases, and the junction held 8 bases outside the gene matches.

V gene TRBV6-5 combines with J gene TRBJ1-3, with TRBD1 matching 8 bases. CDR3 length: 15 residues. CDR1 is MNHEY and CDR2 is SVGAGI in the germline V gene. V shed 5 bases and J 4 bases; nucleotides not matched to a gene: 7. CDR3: CASSPLTGGGNTIYF. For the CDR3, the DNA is TGTGCCAGCAGTCCCCTCACAGGGGGGGGAAACACCATATATTTT.

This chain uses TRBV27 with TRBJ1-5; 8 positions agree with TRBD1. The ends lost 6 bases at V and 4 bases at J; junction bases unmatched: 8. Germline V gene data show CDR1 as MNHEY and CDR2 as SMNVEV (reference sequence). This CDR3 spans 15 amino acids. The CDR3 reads CASSQTGAPNQPQHF. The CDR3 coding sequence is TGTGCCAGCAGCCAGACAGGGGCACCGAATCAGCCCCAGCATTTT.

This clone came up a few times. The CDR3 loop is CASSLGTTEQYF. CDR3 DNA: TGTGCCAGCAGCTTAGGGACAACAGAGCAGTACTTC. The chain employs TRBV7-9 and TRBJ2-7; D is possibly TRBD1 (5 bases). The germline V gene encodes CDR1 SEHNR and CDR2 FQNEAQ (reference sequence). V dropped 1 base and J dropped 7 bases, with 8 bases sitting between them. The CDR3 is 12 amino acids.